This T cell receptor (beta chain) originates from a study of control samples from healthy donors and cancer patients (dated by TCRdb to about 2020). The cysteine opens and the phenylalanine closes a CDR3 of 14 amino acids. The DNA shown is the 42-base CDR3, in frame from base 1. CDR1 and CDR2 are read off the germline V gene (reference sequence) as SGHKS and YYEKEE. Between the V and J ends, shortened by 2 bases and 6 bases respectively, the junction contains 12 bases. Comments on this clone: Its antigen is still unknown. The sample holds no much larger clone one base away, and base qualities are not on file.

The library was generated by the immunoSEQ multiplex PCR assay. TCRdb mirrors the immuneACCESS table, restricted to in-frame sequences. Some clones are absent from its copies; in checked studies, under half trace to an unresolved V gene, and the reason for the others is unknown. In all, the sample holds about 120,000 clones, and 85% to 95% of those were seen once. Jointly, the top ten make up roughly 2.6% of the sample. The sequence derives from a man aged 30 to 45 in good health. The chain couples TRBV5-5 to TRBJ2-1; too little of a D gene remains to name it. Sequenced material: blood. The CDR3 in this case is CASSFYWVSNEQFF. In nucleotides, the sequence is TGTGCCAGCAGCTTCTACTGGGTAAGCAATGAGCAGTTCTTC. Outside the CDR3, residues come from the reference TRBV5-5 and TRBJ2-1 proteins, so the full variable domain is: DAGVTQSPTHLIKTRGQQVTLRCSPISGHKSVSWYQQVLGQGPQFIFQYYEKEERGRGNFPDRFSARQFPNYSSELNVNALLLGDSALYLCASSFYWVSNEQFFGPGTRLTVL.